This is a list of T cell receptor beta chains from one sample in a study of T-cell memory formation after mild COVID-19. TCRdb processed the 5' RACE reads anew with MiXCR; each CDR3 protein has one entry. The data hold 500,000 to 600,000 distinct CDR3 sequences, with over 15% observed a single time. Sequenced input: PBMCs or a T cell subset sorted from them (not recorded which). Receptors originate from an adult woman who had mild COVID-19 (a few samples of this study predate the infection). Cell type and time point are not known. Each CDR3 is given with its conserved first and last residue. The D gene is left open where the match is weak. Rows give clone size only sometimes, using once, few, many, or a class for an expanded clone.

d_gene: TRBD2
abundance: NA
j_gene: TRBJ2-1
v_gene: TRBV5-1
CDR3aa: CASSQTSGRNNEQFF
CDR3nt: TGCGCCAGCAGCCAGACTAGCGGGAGGAACAATGAGCAGTTCTTC

d_gene: NA
abundance: NA
j_gene: TRBJ1-1
v_gene: TRBV3-1
CDR3aa: CASSQAPGTNTEAFF
CDR3nt: TGTGCCAGCAGCCAAGCCCCCGGGACGAACACTGAAGCTTTCTTT

d_gene: NA
abundance: NA
j_gene: TRBJ2-7
v_gene: TRBV6-5
CDR3aa: CASSPGRGEQYF
CDR3nt: TGTGCCAGCAGTCCAGGTCGGGGCGAGCAGTACTTC

d_gene: NA
abundance: few
j_gene: TRBJ2-4
v_gene: TRBV18
CDR3aa: CASSPLIGGGKNIQYF
CDR3nt: TGTGCCAGCTCACCACTAATAGGGGGAGGCAAAAACATTCAGTACTTC

d_gene: NA
abundance: many
j_gene: TRBJ2-5
v_gene: TRBV25-1
CDR3aa: CASSVFGTSETQYF
CDR3nt: TGTGCCAGCAGTGTCTTCGGGACCTCGGAGACCCAGTACTTC

d_gene: NA
abundance: few
j_gene: TRBJ2-5
v_gene: TRBV4-3
CDR3aa: CASSQNVRGWETQYF
CDR3nt: TGCGCCAGCAGCCAAAATGTCAGGGGATGGGAGACCCAGTACTTC

d_gene: TRBD2
abundance: NA
j_gene: TRBJ2-7
v_gene: TRBV12-3/TRBV12-4
CDR3aa: CASSTGLAGSEQYF
CDR3nt: TGTGCCAGCAGTACCGGACTAGCGGGATCCGAGCAGTACTTC

d_gene: TRBD1
abundance: few
j_gene: TRBJ2-7
v_gene: TRBV19
CDR3aa: CASSPTRQGTYEQYF
CDR3nt: TGTGCCAGTAGTCCCACCCGACAGGGAACCTACGAGCAGTACTTC

d_gene: TRBD1
abundance: few
j_gene: TRBJ1-1
v_gene: TRBV3-1
CDR3aa: CASSQELRHTGGSPAEAFF
CDR3nt: TGTGCCAGCAGCCAAGAGTTGCGGCACACAGGGGGCTCTCCGGCTGAAGCTTTCTTT

d_gene: TRBD1
abundance: NA
j_gene: TRBJ1-1
v_gene: TRBV2
CDR3aa: CASRKGQMNTEAFF
CDR3nt: TGTGCCAGCAGGAAGGGACAGATGAACACTGAAGCTTTCTTT

d_gene: NA
abundance: many
j_gene: TRBJ1-2
v_gene: TRBV10-3
CDR3aa: CAISESNYGYTF
CDR3nt: TGTGCCATCAGTGAATCTAACTATGGCTACACCTTC

d_gene: TRBD1
abundance: NA
j_gene: TRBJ1-2
v_gene: TRBV24-1
CDR3aa: CATQGAGGYTF
CDR3nt: TGTGCCACCCAGGGGGCGGGAGGCTACACCTTC

d_gene: NA
abundance: few
j_gene: TRBJ2-3
v_gene: TRBV3-1
CDR3aa: CASSQDLVSPSDFYSTDTQYF
CDR3nt: TGTGCCAGCAGCCAAGATCTCGTCAGTCCCTCGGATTTTTATAGCACAGATACGCAGTATTTT

d_gene: TRBD2
abundance: NA
j_gene: TRBJ2-3
v_gene: TRBV19
CDR3aa: CAISGTSGSSQYF
CDR3nt: TGTGCCATTTCCGGGACTAGCGGGAGTTCGCAGTATTTT

d_gene: TRBD2
abundance: NA
j_gene: TRBJ2-5
v_gene: TRBV7-6
CDR3aa: CASSSPWSGRETQYF
CDR3nt: TGTGCCAGCAGCTCCCCCTGGAGCGGGAGAGAGACCCAGTACTTC

d_gene: TRBD2
abundance: many
j_gene: TRBJ2-5
v_gene: TRBV7-2
CDR3aa: CASSLALAGGETQYF
CDR3nt: TGTGCCAGCAGCTTAGCCCTAGCGGGAGGAGAGACCCAGTACTTC

d_gene: NA
abundance: NA
j_gene: TRBJ2-7
v_gene: TRBV5-1
CDR3aa: CASSLGRMNSGPWEAYEQYF
CDR3nt: TGCGCCAGCAGCTTGGGGCGTATGAATAGTGGGCCATGGGAGGCCTACGAGCAGTACTTC

d_gene: TRBD1
abundance: few
j_gene: TRBJ2-5
v_gene: TRBV7-2
CDR3aa: CASSLNRGSKETQYF
CDR3nt: TGTGCCAGCAGCCTAAACAGGGGTAGCAAAGAGACCCAGTACTTC

d_gene: TRBD1
abundance: few
j_gene: TRBJ1-1
v_gene: TRBV4-1
CDR3aa: CASSHPQTPRDRGFEAFF
CDR3nt: TGCGCCAGCAGCCACCCGCAGACCCCCCGGGACAGGGGATTTGAAGCTTTCTTT

d_gene: NA
abundance: few
j_gene: TRBJ2-7
v_gene: TRBV29-1
CDR3aa: CSVEGPGMHEQYF
CDR3nt: TGCAGCGTTGAAGGGCCAGGGATGCACGAGCAGTACTTC

d_gene: NA
abundance: few
j_gene: TRBJ2-7
v_gene: TRBV12-5
CDR3aa: CASGAPGYPYEQYF
CDR3nt: TGTGCTAGTGGGGCCCCGGGATATCCCTACGAGCAGTACTTC

d_gene: NA
abundance: NA
j_gene: TRBJ2-1
v_gene: TRBV6-4
CDR3aa: CASGQTRNNEQFF
CDR3nt: TGTGCCAGCGGCCAAACGCGAAACAATGAGCAGTTCTTC

d_gene: NA
abundance: NA
j_gene: TRBJ2-1
v_gene: TRBV6-5
CDR3aa: CASSSDTGPRGDNEQFF
CDR3nt: TGTGCCAGCAGTTCCGACACCGGCCCCAGGGGGGACAATGAGCAGTTCTTC

d_gene: TRBD1
abundance: NA
j_gene: TRBJ2-7
v_gene: TRBV6-6
CDR3aa: CASSYSPSTGDYEQYF
CDR3nt: TGTGCCAGCAGTTACTCCCCGTCGACAGGGGACTACGAGCAGTACTTC